The TCR beta chain under discussion was sequenced for a study of T-cell reconstitution after alpha-beta-depleted transplantation in children. Unique molecular identifiers were incorporated during preparation of the TCRbeta library. TCRdb processed the PCR reads anew with MiXCR; each CDR3 protein has one entry. The data show hundreds of thousands of distinct CDR3 sequences, with approximately 32% seen just once and less than 2.5% held by the top ten. In germline, CDR1 is WSHSY, CDR2 SAAADI. The CDR3 contains 15 residues. J lost 5 bases, V lost 6 bases, and 10 bases had no gene match. This receptor was obtained from a human donor who donated a stem cell graft to a child with aplastic anemia. Sequences were derived from PBMCs from the stem cell graft donor, sampled from the stem cell graft. The V gene is TRBV10-2, the J gene TRBJ1-1; 9 positions match TRBD1. CDR3 coding DNA: TGCGCCAGCAGAGAAAACAGGGGGCGCCGGACTGAAGCTTTCTTT. As protein: CASRENRGRRTEAFF.